These 13 T cell receptor beta chains were all obtained from the same sample, sequenced in a study of molecular identifiers for immune sequencing clone quantification. TCRdb ran MiXCR on the PCR reads and lists one entry per CDR3 protein. The sample lists roughly 90,000 distinct CDR3 sequences; around a quarter were seen once. The material sequenced was naive CD8+ T cells from blood, with Jurkat cell RNA spiked in. Subset of the sample: FACS-sorted CD8+CD4-CCR7+CD45RA+ naive T cells. The source of these receptors is a human donor in good health. Some libraries in this study had Jurkat cell RNA spiked in.

This clonotype was found many times. This chain joins TRBV11-2 and TRBJ2-3; 11 bases line up with TRBD2. The CDR3 length is 18 residues. With V trimmed by 5 bases and J by 0 bases, 10 bases remained unmatched. The germline V gene encodes CDR1 SGHAT and CDR2 FQNNGV. The CDR3 loop reads CASSVSWGTSGSTDTQYF. CDR3 sequence (DNA): TGTGCCAGCAGCGTAAGTTGGGGGACTAGCGGCAGCACAGATACGCAGTATTTT.

There are many counts of this clonotype. This chain links TRBV27 with TRBJ2-3, with D unresolved. There are 11 residues in the CDR3. V was pared by 9 bases and J by 0 bases, with 4 bases between. Looked up from germline, CDR1 is MNHEY and CDR2 is SMNVEV (reference sequence). This chain's CDR3 is CASTSTDTQYF. The CDR3 DNA reads as TGTGCCAGTACGAGCACAGATACGCAGTATTTT.

This clonotype has a count of ten or more. The rearrangement uses TRBV7-9 and TRBJ2-1; no reliable D call. The CDR3 runs to 11 residues. The ends were cut back, 3 bases at V and 5 bases at J, with 2 bases in the middle. From germline, CDR1 is SEHNR and CDR2 FQNEAQ (reference sequence). DNA for the CDR3: TGTGCCAGCAGCTTTAACAATGAGCAGTTCTTC. This translates into CASSFNNEQFF.

This clonotype has more than one count but fewer than ten. This rearrangement joins TRBV2 to TRBJ1-2, with TRBD1 matching 7 bases. The V segment lost 10 bases and the J segment 5 bases; nucleotides outside the gene matches: 16. The CDR3 extends over 15 amino acids. Germline loops: CDR1 SNHLY, CDR2 FYNNEI. CDR3 coding DNA: TGTGCCACCAACGATTTACGGGACAGATGGTATGGCTACACCTTC. Amino acids: CATNDLRDRWYGYTF.

V gene TRBV12-3 or TRBV12-4 combines with J gene TRBJ1-1, with D uncertain. The CDR3 consists of 13 residues. V was clipped by 5 bases and J by 0 bases, with 7 bases between them. The CDR3 region is CASSPLLNTEAFF. In DNA form, the CDR3 reads TGTGCCAGCAGTCCTCTATTGAACACTGAAGCTTTCTTT.

This clonotype was seen a few times. This chain links TRBV19 with TRBJ2-1; D not certain. The CDR3 length is 15 residues. CDR1 and CDR2 (germline): LNHDA, SQIVND (reference sequence). The V gene lost 3 bases and the J gene lost 5 bases, with 14 bases spanning the gap. The CDR3 DNA follows: TGTGCCAGTAGTATGGTCCAACCAACAAACAATGAGCAGTTCTTC. Its translation: CASSMVQPTNNEQFF. Full variable domain (remainder filled in from reference TRBV19 and TRBJ2-1): DGGITQSPKYLFRKEGQNVTLSCEQNLNHDAMYWYRQDPGQGLRLIYYSQIVNDFQKGDIAEGYSVSREKKESFPLTVTSAQKNPTAFYLCASSMVQPTNNEQFFGPGTRLTVL.

This clonotype was counted only a few times. V and J are TRBV4-2 and TRBJ1-2, with 7 bases matching TRBD1. CDR1 LGHNA and CDR2 YNFKEQ come from the germline V gene. There are 16 residues in the CDR3. Trimming took 1 base from V and 5 from J; bases not matched to a gene: 10. The CDR3 sequence is CASSQVQGGSSYGYTF. In DNA form, the CDR3 reads TGTGCCAGCAGCCAAGTCCAGGGGGGCTCGAGTTATGGCTACACCTTC.

This chain links TRBV20-1 with TRBJ2-7; no clear D. The CDR3 is 13 amino acids. Trimming removed 0 bases at V and 2 bases at J, with 8 bases between. CDR1 is DFQATT and CDR2 is SNEGSKA in the germline V gene (reference sequence). The CDR3, as DNA: TGCAGTGCTAGAGAAGAGTTACCCTACGAGCAGTACTTC. Its translation is CSAREELPYEQYF.

Note on this clonotype: A single base separates this from a much larger clone, so it may be a read error. The chain carries TRBV3-1 and TRBJ2-3; either TRBD1 or TRBD2 may fit D (5 bases each). The CDR3 has 13 amino acids. V was shortened by 0 bases and J by 10 bases, with 11 bases between the two germline ends. Germline-derived CDR1 and CDR2 are LGHDT and YNNKEL (reference sequence). The CDR3 region has the DNA TGTGCCAGCAGCCAAGAGCGAGGGGATGCGCAGTATTTT. It translates to CASSQERGDAQYF.

This clonotype was detected ten times or more. The chain couples TRBV12-3 or TRBV12-4 to TRBJ2-3; D is uncertain. V was trimmed by 5 bases and J by 1 base, leaving 13 bases between them. The CDR3 sequence is 15 residues long. CDR3 protein: CASSGWVTGTDTQYF. As DNA, the CDR3 is TGTGCCAGCAGTGGGTGGGTGACGGGCACAGATACGCAGTATTTT.

The sample holds many counts of this clonotype. V is TRBV20-1 and J is TRBJ2-1, with TRBD1 matching over 11 bases. V lost 5 bases, J lost 10 bases, and 16 bases stayed unmatched. In germline, CDR1 is DFQATT, CDR2 SNEGSKA (reference sequence). The CDR3 loop spans 16 amino acids. This CDR3 reads CSAFTTGQGALLEQFF. DNA for the CDR3: TGCAGTGCTTTTACTACAGGACAGGGGGCTTTGCTCGAGCAGTTCTTC.

The gene calls are TRBV7-6 and TRBJ2-1; 11 nucleotides align to TRBD1. The CDR3 runs to 16 residues. Germline CDR1 reads SGHVS; CDR2 reads FNYEAQ. V lost 4 bases, J lost 0 bases, and 2 bases stayed unmatched. CDR3 nucleotides: TGTGCCAGCAGCTCAGGACAGGGGGCCTCCTACAATGAGCAGTTCTTC. Translating it yields CASSSGQGASYNEQFF.

The chain combines TRBV11-3 with TRBJ2-2, with TRBD1 as a possible D gene (6 bases). Germline V lookup: CDR1 SGHNT, CDR2 YENEEA. This CDR3 has 16 amino acids. V was cut by 5 bases and J by 1 base, with 14 bases left in between. CDR3: CASSPRTALNTGELFF. As DNA, the CDR3 is TGTGCCAGCAGCCCCCGGACAGCCTTGAACACCGGGGAGCTGTTTTTT.